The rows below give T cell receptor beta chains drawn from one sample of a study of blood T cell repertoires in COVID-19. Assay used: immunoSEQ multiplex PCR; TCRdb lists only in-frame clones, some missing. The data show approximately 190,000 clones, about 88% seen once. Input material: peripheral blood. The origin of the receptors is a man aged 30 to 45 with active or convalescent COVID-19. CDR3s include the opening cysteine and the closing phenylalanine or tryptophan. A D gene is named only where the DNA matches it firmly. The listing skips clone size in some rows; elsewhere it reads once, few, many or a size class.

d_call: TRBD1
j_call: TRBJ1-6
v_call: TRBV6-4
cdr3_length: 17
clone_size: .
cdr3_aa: CASSDSSSGTGASPLHF
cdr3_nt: TGTGCCAGCAGTGACTCGAGTTCGGGGACAGGGGCTTCACCCCTCCACTTT

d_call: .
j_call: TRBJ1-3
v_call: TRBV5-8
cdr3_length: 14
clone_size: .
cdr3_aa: CASCRGAGGNTIYF
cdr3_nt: TGTGCCAGCTGCCGGGGGGCAGGGGGAAACACCATATATTTT

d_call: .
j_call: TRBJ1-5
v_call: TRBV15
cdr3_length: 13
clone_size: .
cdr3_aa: CATSRASGQPQHF
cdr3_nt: TGTGCCACCAGCAGAGCATCAGGTCAGCCCCAGCATTTT

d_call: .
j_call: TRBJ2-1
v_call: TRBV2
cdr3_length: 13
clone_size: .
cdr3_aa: CASSEWAGNEQFF
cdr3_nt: TGTGCCAGCAGTGAATGGGCAGGCAATGAGCAGTTCTTC

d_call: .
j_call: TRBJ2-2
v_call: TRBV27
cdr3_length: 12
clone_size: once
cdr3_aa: CASTMNTGELFF
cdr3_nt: TGTGCCAGCACCATGAACACCGGGGAGCTGTTTTTT

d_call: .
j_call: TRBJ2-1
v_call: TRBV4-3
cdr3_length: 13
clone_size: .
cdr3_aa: CASSHGLNNEQFF
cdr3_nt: TGCGCCAGCAGCCACGGACTGAACAATGAGCAGTTCTTC

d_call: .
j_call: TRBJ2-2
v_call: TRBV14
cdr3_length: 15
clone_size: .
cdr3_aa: CASSHRQQNTGELFF
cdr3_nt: TGTGCCAGCAGCCACAGGCAGCAGAACACCGGGGAGCTGTTTTTT

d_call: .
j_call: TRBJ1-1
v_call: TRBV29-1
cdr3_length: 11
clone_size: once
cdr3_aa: CSVDTGIQAFF
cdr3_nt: TGCAGCGTTGATACAGGGATTCAAGCTTTCTTT

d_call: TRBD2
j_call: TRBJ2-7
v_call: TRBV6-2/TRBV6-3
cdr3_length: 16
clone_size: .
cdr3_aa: CASSYNLTSGRYEQYF
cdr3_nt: TGTGCCAGCAGTTATAATCTCACTAGCGGGCGATACGAGCAGTACTTC

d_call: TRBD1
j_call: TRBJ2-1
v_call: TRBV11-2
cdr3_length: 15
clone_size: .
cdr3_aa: CASSLQLVRGNEQFF
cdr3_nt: TGTGCCAGCAGCTTACAATTGGTCAGGGGGAATGAGCAGTTCTTC

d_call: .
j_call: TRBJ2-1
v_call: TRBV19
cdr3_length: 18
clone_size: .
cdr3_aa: CASSISAGGLSSYNEQFF
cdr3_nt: TGTGCCAGTAGTATATCTGCAGGGGGGCTTTCTTCCTACAATGAGCAGTTCTTC

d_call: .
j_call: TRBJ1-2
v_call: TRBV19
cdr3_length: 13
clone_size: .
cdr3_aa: CASTKGGGFGYTF
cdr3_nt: TGTGCCAGTACCAAAGGCGGGGGTTTTGGCTACACCTTC

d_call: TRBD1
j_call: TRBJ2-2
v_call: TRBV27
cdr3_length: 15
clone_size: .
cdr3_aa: CASRRDRGGTGELFF
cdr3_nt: TGTGCCAGCAGGCGCGACAGGGGTGGGACCGGGGAGCTGTTTTTT

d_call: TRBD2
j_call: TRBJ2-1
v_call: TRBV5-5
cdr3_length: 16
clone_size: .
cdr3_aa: CASTLLAGSSYNEQFF
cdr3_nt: TGTGCCAGCACCCTTCTAGCGGGAAGCTCCTACAATGAGCAGTTCTTC

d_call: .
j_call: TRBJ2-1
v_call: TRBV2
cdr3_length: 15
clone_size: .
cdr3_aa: CASSPRGAINNEQFF
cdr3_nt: TGTGCCAGCAGTCCTCGGGGGGCCATAAACAATGAGCAGTTCTTC

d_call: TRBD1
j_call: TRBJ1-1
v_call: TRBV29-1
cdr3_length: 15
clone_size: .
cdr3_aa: CSVVTPGQKNTEAFF
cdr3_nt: TGCAGCGTCGTCACACCGGGACAGAAGAACACTGAAGCTTTCTTT

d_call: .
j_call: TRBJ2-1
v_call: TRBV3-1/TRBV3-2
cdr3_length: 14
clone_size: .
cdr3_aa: CASSLVRFYNEQFF
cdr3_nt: TGTGCCAGCAGCCTTGTGAGGTTCTACAATGAGCAGTTCTTC

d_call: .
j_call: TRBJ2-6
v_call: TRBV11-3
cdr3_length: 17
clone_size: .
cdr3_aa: CASSHSSSNSGANVLTF
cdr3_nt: TGTGCCAGCAGCCACAGCTCCTCGAACTCTGGGGCCAACGTCCTGACTTTC

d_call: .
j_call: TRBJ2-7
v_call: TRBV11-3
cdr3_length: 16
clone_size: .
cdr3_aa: CASSLAAQAGHYEQYF
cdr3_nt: TGTGCCAGCAGCTTAGCGGCCCAGGCCGGACACTACGAGCAGTACTTC

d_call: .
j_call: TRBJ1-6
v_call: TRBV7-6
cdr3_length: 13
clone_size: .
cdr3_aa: CASSAETGSPLHF
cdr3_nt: TGTGCCAGCAGCGCTGAAACGGGTTCACCCCTCCACTTT

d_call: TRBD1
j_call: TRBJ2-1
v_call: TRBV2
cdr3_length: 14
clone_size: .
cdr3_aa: CASIDRGTYNEQFF
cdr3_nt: TGTGCCAGCATAGACAGGGGTACCTACAATGAGCAGTTCTTC

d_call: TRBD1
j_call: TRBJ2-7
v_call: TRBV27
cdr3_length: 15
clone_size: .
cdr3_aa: CASSLAGQGSYEQYF
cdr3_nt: TGTGCCAGCAGTCTGGCGGGACAGGGGTCCTACGAGCAGTACTTC

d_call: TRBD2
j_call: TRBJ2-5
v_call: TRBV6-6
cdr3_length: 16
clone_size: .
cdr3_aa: CASRVTSGGGEETQYF
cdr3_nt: TGTGCCAGCAGGGTGACTAGCGGGGGGGGTGAAGAGACCCAGTACTTC

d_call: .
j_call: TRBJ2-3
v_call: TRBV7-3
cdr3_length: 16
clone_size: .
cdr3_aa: CASSLRDTGSTDTQYF
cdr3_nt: TGTGCCAGCAGCTTGAGAGATACGGGTTCCACAGATACGCAGTATTTT

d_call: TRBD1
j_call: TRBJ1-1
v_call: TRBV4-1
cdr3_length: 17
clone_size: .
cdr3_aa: CASSPLSGTGVNTEAFF
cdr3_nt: TGCGCCAGCAGCCCTTTATCGGGGACAGGGGTGAACACTGAAGCTTTCTTT

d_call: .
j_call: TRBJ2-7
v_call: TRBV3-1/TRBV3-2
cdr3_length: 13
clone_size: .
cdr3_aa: CASSPLGDYEQYF
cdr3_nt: TGTGCCAGCAGCCCTCTGGGAGATTACGAGCAGTACTTC

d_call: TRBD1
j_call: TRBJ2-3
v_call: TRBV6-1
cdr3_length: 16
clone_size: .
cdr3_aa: CASSAIPGQGKDTQYF
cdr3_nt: TGTGCCAGCAGTGCAATCCCGGGACAGGGGAAAGATACGCAGTATTTT

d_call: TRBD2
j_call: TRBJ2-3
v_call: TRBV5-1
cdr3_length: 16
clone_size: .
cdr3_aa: CASSSGLAGGLDTQYF
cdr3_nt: TGCGCCAGCAGCTCGGGACTAGCGGGGGGGCTGGATACGCAGTATTTT

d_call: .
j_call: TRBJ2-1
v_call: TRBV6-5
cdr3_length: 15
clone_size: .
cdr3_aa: CASSTPGGEVYEQFF
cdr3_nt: TGTGCCAGCAGTACGCCGGGGGGCGAGGTATATGAGCAGTTCTTC

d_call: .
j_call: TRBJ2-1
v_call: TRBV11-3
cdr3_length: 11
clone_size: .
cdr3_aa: CASISSGQQFF
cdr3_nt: TGTGCCAGCATTAGCTCGGGACAACAGTTCTTC

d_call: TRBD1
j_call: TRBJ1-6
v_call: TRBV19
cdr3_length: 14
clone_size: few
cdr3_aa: CASSRQGQDSPLHF
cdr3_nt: TGTGCCAGTAGTCGACAGGGGCAGGATTCACCCCTCCACTTT

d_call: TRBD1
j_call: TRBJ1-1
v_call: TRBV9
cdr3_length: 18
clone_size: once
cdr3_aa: CASSAPLTRDRGNTEAFF
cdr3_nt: TGTGCCAGCAGCGCACCCCTAACCCGGGACAGGGGGAACACTGAAGCTTTCTTT

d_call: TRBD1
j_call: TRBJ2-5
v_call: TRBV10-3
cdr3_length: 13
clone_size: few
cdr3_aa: CAIRVQGEETQYF
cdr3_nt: TGTGCCATCAGGGTACAGGGGGAAGAGACCCAGTACTTC

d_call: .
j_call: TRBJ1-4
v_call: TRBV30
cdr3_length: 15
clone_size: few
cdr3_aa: CASQSRTAHSEKLFF
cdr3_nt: TGTGCCTCCCAGAGTCGGACAGCCCATTCCGAAAAACTGTTTTTT

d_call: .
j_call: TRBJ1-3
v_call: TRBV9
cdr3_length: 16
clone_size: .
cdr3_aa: CASSVAYRSSGNTIYF
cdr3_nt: TGTGCCAGCAGCGTAGCTTACCGGAGCTCTGGAAACACCATATATTTT

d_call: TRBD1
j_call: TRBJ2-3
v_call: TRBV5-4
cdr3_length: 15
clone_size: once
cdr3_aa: CASSHSTGARDTQYF
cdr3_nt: TGTGCCAGCAGCCATTCCACAGGGGCGAGAGATACGCAGTATTTT

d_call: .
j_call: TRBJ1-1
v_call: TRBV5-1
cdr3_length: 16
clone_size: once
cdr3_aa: CASSLRTAHLNTEAFF
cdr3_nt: TGCGCCAGCAGCTTGAGGACAGCCCATTTGAACACTGAAGCTTTCTTT

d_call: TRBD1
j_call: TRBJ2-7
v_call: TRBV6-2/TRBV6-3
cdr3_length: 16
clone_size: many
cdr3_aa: CASSYFVDRGYPEQYF
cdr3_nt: TGTGCCAGCAGTTACTTCGTGGACAGGGGTTACCCCGAGCAGTACTTC

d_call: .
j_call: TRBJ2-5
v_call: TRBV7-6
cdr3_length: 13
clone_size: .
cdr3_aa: CASSLGSGETQYF
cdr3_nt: TGTGCCAGCAGCTTGGGTAGCGGAGAGACCCAGTACTTC

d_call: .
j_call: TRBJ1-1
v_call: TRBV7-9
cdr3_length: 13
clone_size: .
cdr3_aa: CASSLAENTEAFF
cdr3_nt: TGTGCCAGCAGCTTGGCAGAGAACACTGAAGCTTTCTTT

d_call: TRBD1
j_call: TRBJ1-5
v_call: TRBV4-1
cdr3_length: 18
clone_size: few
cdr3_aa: CASSQVGTGDIDNQPQHF
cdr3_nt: TGCGCCAGCAGCCAGGTCGGGACAGGGGACATCGACAATCAGCCCCAGCATTTT

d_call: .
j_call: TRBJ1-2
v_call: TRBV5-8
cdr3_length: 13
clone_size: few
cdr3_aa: CASSTGNPYGYTF
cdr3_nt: TGTGCCAGCAGCACAGGGAATCCCTATGGCTACACCTTC

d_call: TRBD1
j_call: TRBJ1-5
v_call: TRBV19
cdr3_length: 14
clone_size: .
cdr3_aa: CASSTDRGGQPQHF
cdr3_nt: TGTGCCAGTAGTACCGACAGGGGAGGGCAGCCCCAGCATTTT

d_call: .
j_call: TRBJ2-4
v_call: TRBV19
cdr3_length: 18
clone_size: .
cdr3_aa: CASSIDPPTVVTKNIQYF
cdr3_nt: TGTGCCAGTAGTATAGATCCGCCGACTGTTGTAACTAAAAACATTCAGTACTTC